Listed here are 15 T cell receptor beta chains from one sample, sequenced in a study of beta chain features in type 1 diabetes. Sequencing targeted expressed TCRB transcripts, as all isolated RNA had been reverse transcribed. Only in-frame clones appear in the TCRdb table, and some are missing; sequencing was by immunoSEQ multiplex PCR. The sample consists of about 620,000 clones, around 15% of them appearing once. Sequenced sample: naive CD4+ T cells from blood. The receptor source for this set is a man between 18 and 29 years old in good health.

This clone was seen a handful of times. The J gene is TRBJ2-4, the V gene TRBV6-5, with no clear D. Looked up from germline, CDR1 is MNHEY and CDR2 is SVGAGI. The CDR3 sequence is 14 residues long. V was shortened by 6 bases and J by 1 base, with 10 bases between the two germline ends. CDR3 loop: CASSLRRAKNIQYF. Here the CDR3 DNA reads TGTGCCAGCAGCTTACGGCGGGCCAAAAACATTCAGTACTTC.

This clone was found a few times. The rearrangement links TRBV28 to TRBJ2-1, with 8 bases aligning to TRBD1. From germline, CDR1 is MDHEN and CDR2 SYDVKM. With 7 bases clipped from V and 5 bases from J, the junction kept 10 bases outside the gene matches. The CDR3 runs 15 residues. In nucleotides, the CDR3 is TGTGCCAGCACCAGAACAGGGACAGGCCACAATGAGCAGTTCTTC. Encoded protein: CASTRTGTGHNEQFF.

This clone was detected only a few times. The chain uses TRBV2 and TRBJ1-5; 8 nucleotides line up with TRBD1. Trimming cost V 6 bases and J 3 bases; bases outside gene matches: 4. The germline V gene has CDR1 SNHLY and CDR2 FYNNEI. This CDR3 is built from 14 residues. CDR3 sequence (DNA): TGTGCCAGCAGCGAGCAGGGGGCCAATCAGCCCCAGCATTTT. Amino acid sequence: CASSEQGANQPQHF.

The genes are TRBV7-9 and TRBJ2-7; D could derive from TRBD1 or TRBD2 (6 bases each). CDR3 size: 15 residues. CDR1 and CDR2 (germline): SEHNR, FQNEAQ (reference sequence). The germline V and J ends were trimmed by 4 bases and 2 bases, with 15 bases remaining between them. The CDR3 sequence is CASSYGGLLPYEQYF. In nucleotides, the CDR3 is TGTGCCAGCAGCTACGGGGGCCTCCTCCCCTACGAGCAGTACTTC.

DNA of the CDR3: TGTGCCAGCAGTTTACTACAGGGTTCAGGGCAGCCCCAGCATTTT. It encodes CASSLLQGSGQPQHF. This sequence joins TRBV27 and TRBJ1-5; a possible D gene is TRBD1 (6 bases). There are 15 residues in the CDR3. Germline V gene data show CDR1 as MNHEY and CDR2 as SMNVEV (reference sequence). Deletions cut 2 bases from V and 7 bases from J, with 15 bases between.

This clone occurred a few times. V usage is TRBV28 and J usage is TRBJ1-2; the D gene is possibly TRBD1 (5 bases). The CDR3 totals 13 residues. Germline values: CDR1 MDHEN, CDR2 SYDVKM. Trimming shortened V by 8 bases and J by 7 bases, and 17 bases separated the two germline ends. The CDR3 reads CASSGQGFFGYTF. The CDR3 nucleotides are TGTGCCAGCTCGGGCCAGGGCTTCTTTGGCTACACCTTC.

This clone was seen a handful of times. This sequence joins TRBV6-5 and TRBJ2-3; tentative D call: TRBD2 (6 bases). The V gene lost 7 bases and the J gene lost 3 bases, with 8 bases spanning the gap. The CDR3 has 12 residues. Germline CDR1 MNHEY, CDR2 SVGAGI. The CDR3 reads CASNAGTDTQYF. In nucleotides, the CDR3 is TGTGCCAGCAACGCGGGAACAGATACGCAGTATTTT.

The genes are TRBV5-6 and TRBJ1-1, with a possible D match to TRBD1 (6 bases). The CDR3 runs to 15 residues. The ends were cut back, 4 bases at V and 0 bases at J, with 13 bases in the middle. Germline CDR1 and CDR2: SGHDT and YYEEEE. The CDR3 DNA is TGTGCCAGCAGCGTCGGGACAACCATGAACACTGAAGCTTTCTTT. It is translated as CASSVGTTMNTEAFF.

This clone appeared many times. The J gene is TRBJ2-4, the V gene TRBV5-4; unclear D gene. V dropped 0 bases and J dropped 6 bases, with 1 base sitting between them. CDR1 is SGHNT and CDR2 is YYREEE in the germline V gene (reference sequence). The CDR3 sequence is 11 residues long. The CDR3 DNA is TGTGCCAGCAGCTTGGGAAACATTCAGTACTTC. Translated, it gives CASSLGNIQYF.

The table lists this clone with a few counts. The chain uses TRBV5-1 and TRBJ1-2, with D possibly matching TRBD1 (5 bases). There are 15 residues in the CDR3. Germline assignment: CDR1 SGHRS and CDR2 YFSETQ. V was trimmed by 4 bases and J by 2 bases, leaving 15 bases between them. As DNA, the CDR3 is TGCGCCAGCAGCCCAGGACCGGGACCAAACTATGGCTACACCTTC. This codes for CASSPGPGPNYGYTF.

The CDR3 loop is CASSQVIGGAFTEAFF. The DNA of the CDR3 is TGCGCCAGCAGCCAAGTCATAGGTGGGGCTTTCACTGAAGCTTTCTTT. The V and J genes are TRBV4-3 and TRBJ1-1; TRBD1 is a possible D gene (5 bases). CDR3 length: 16 amino acids. The germline CDR1 and CDR2 sequences are LGHNA and YSLEER. Trimming left V 1 base short and J 4 bases short, with 16 bases between.

The table lists this clone with a few counts. The J gene is TRBJ2-1, the V gene TRBV5-1; 9 nucleotides agree with TRBD2. This CDR3 spans 17 amino acids. Germline V gene lookup returns CDR1 SGHRS and CDR2 YFSETQ. Germline trimming cut 3 bases from V and 10 bases from J; bases unmatched to any gene: 17. The CDR3 bases are TGCGCCAGCAGCTGGGCCAGCGGACTAGCGACTCAACGGGAGCAGTTCTTC. It codes for CASSWASGLATQREQFF. Supplemented by reference TRBV5-1 and TRBJ2-1, the full variable domain reads KAGVTQTPRYLIKTRGQQVTLSCSPISGHRSVSWYQQTPGQGLQFLFEYFSETQRNKGNFPGRFSGRQFSNSRSEMNVSTLELGDSALYLCASSWASGLATQREQFFGPGTRLTVL.

This clone was detected a few times. Additional DNA sequences in this sample encode the identical CDR3. The CDR3 protein is CASSQGVRGPGNQPQHF. The CDR3 DNA sequence: TGCGCCAGCAGCCAAGGGGTACGAGGGCCTGGCAATCAGCCCCAGCATTTT. This chain uses TRBV4-1 with TRBJ1-5; D uncertain. Between the trimmed V and J ends, which lost 1 base and 2 bases, there was a span of 15 bases. CDR3 length: 17 amino acids. Germline lookup yields CDR1 MGHRA and CDR2 YSYEKL.

This clone was counted only a few times. The chain couples TRBV10-3 to TRBJ1-5; D not certain. Deletions cut 0 bases from V and 2 bases from J, with 8 bases between. The CDR3 consists of 15 residues. Germline V gene lookup returns CDR1 ENHRY and CDR2 SYGVKD. The DNA for the CDR3 is TGTGCCATCAGTGAGTCGGTTCAGGGCAATCAGCCCCAGCATTTT. Encoded protein: CAISESVQGNQPQHF.

This clone was seen more than once but under ten times. The CDR3 DNA sequence: TGTGCCAGCAGCCAAGATCGGCTCCGGGCTTCGAACACCGGGGAGCTGTTTTTT. Amino acids: CASSQDRLRASNTGELFF. The V call is TRBV14, the J call TRBJ2-2; D ambiguous. The CDR3 runs 18 residues. The V gene lost 0 bases and the J gene lost 0 bases, with 14 bases spanning the gap. Germline-derived CDR1 and CDR2 are SGHDN and FVKESK.